This is a list of T cell receptor beta chains from one sample in a study of blood T cell repertoires in COVID-19. Data came from immunoSEQ multiplex PCR; TCRdb stores just in-frame clones and leaves some out. The data show tens of thousands of clones, 80% to 90% seen once. Source material: peripheral blood. These receptors were taken from a man aged 60 to 69 with acute or convalescent COVID-19. Both conserved end residues are part of each CDR3. The D gene is left open where the match is weak.

len: 13
d_gene: NA
j_gene: TRBJ2-7
v_gene: TRBV14
CDR3aa: CASSQVNGNEQYF
CDR3nt: TGTGCCAGCAGCCAAGTCAACGGGAACGAGCAGTACTTC

len: 20
d_gene: TRBD1
j_gene: TRBJ1-5
v_gene: TRBV27
CDR3aa: CASSPMGTGGGWGSNQPQHF
CDR3nt: TGTGCCAGCAGTCCCATGGGGACAGGGGGCGGATGGGGAAGCAATCAGCCCCAGCATTTT

len: 13
d_gene: NA
j_gene: TRBJ2-2
v_gene: TRBV2
CDR3aa: CASRQGVTGELFF
CDR3nt: TGTGCCAGCAGACAGGGTGTCACCGGGGAGCTGTTTTTT

len: 13
d_gene: NA
j_gene: TRBJ1-1
v_gene: TRBV30
CDR3aa: CAWSEQGGTEAFF
CDR3nt: TGTGCCTGGAGTGAACAGGGTGGTACTGAAGCTTTCTTT

len: 14
d_gene: TRBD1
j_gene: TRBJ1-1
v_gene: TRBV6-5
CDR3aa: CASSFWDRGTEAFF
CDR3nt: TGTGCCAGCAGTTTTTGGGACAGGGGTACTGAAGCTTTCTTT

len: 14
d_gene: TRBD1
j_gene: TRBJ1-1
v_gene: TRBV7-2
CDR3aa: CASSPRQGGTEAFF
CDR3nt: TGTGCCAGCAGCCCACGACAGGGCGGCACTGAAGCTTTCTTT

len: 14
d_gene: TRBD2
j_gene: TRBJ2-7
v_gene: TRBV6-5
CDR3aa: CASKPGTIAYEQYF
CDR3nt: TGTGCCAGCAAACCCGGGACTATAGCCTACGAGCAGTACTTC

len: 15
d_gene: NA
j_gene: TRBJ1-5
v_gene: TRBV19
CDR3aa: CASSVQQGTGQPQHF
CDR3nt: TGTGCCAGTAGTGTTCAACAGGGAACGGGGCAGCCCCAGCATTTT

len: 15
d_gene: TRBD1
j_gene: TRBJ1-1
v_gene: TRBV7-9
CDR3aa: CASSPNRGEGTEAFF
CDR3nt: TGTGCCAGCAGCCCCAACAGGGGCGAGGGCACTGAAGCTTTCTTT

len: 15
d_gene: NA
j_gene: TRBJ1-2
v_gene: TRBV18
CDR3aa: CASSLIQAANYGYTF
CDR3nt: TGTGCCAGCTCACTTATACAGGCAGCTAACTATGGCTACACCTTC

len: 12
d_gene: NA
j_gene: TRBJ1-5
v_gene: TRBV6-5
CDR3aa: CASISYNQPQHF
CDR3nt: TGTGCCAGCATCTCGTACAATCAGCCCCAGCATTTT

len: 15
d_gene: NA
j_gene: TRBJ2-3
v_gene: TRBV11-3
CDR3aa: CASSLEQGDTDTQYF
CDR3nt: TGTGCCAGCAGCTTAGAACAGGGAGACACAGATACGCAGTATTTT

len: 15
d_gene: TRBD1
j_gene: TRBJ1-4
v_gene: TRBV7-9
CDR3aa: CASSLATGVSEKLFF
CDR3nt: TGTGCCAGCAGCTTAGCCACAGGGGTTAGCGAAAAACTGTTTTTT

len: 12
d_gene: TRBD1
j_gene: TRBJ2-7
v_gene: TRBV19
CDR3aa: CASRGDSYEQYF
CDR3nt: TGTGCCAGTAGGGGGGACAGCTACGAGCAGTACTTC

len: 14
d_gene: TRBD1
j_gene: TRBJ1-5
v_gene: TRBV5-6
CDR3aa: CASSLRGFEQPQHF
CDR3nt: TGTGCCAGCAGCCTCAGGGGGTTTGAGCAGCCCCAGCATTTT

len: 15
d_gene: TRBD1
j_gene: TRBJ1-3
v_gene: TRBV9
CDR3aa: CASSADRGLGNTIYF
CDR3nt: TGTGCCAGCAGCGCTGACAGGGGGCTTGGAAACACCATATATTTT

len: 16
d_gene: NA
j_gene: TRBJ2-1
v_gene: TRBV5-1
CDR3aa: CASSLNVAASYNEQFF
CDR3nt: TGCGCCAGCAGCTTGAACGTAGCGGCGAGCTACAATGAGCAGTTCTTC